This TCR beta chain was sequenced during a study of blood T cell repertoires in COVID-19. V gave up 0 bases and J gave up 6 bases, with 9 bases separating them. Germline V gene lookup returns CDR1 ENHRY and CDR2 SYGVKD. The CDR3 is 14 residues long. The data were produced by immunoSEQ multiplex PCR, yet TCRdb's version contains in-frame clones alone and is incomplete. Of roughly 150,000 clones listed, around 73% are singletons. The chain carries TRBV10-3 and TRBJ2-1; TRBD2 might be the D (6 bases). Sequencing was performed on peripheral blood. This sequence was found in a man between 60 and 70 years old who had recovered from COVID-19. The DNA for the CDR3 is TGTGCCATCAGTGAGTCCGCGGGAATCAATGAGCAGTTCTTC. It translates to CAISESAGINEQFF.